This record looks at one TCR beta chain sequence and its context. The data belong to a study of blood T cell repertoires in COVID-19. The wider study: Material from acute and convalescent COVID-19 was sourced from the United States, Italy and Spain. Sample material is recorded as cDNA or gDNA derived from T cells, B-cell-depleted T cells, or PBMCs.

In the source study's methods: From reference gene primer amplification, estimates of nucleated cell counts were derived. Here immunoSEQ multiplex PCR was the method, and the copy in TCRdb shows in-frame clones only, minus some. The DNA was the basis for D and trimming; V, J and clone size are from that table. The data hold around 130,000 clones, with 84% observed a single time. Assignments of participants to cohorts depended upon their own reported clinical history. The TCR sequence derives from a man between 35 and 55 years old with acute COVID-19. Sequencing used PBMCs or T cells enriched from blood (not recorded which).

The CDR3 loop reads CASSQRKVGQGNEKLFF. The CDR3 region has the DNA TGTGCCAGCAGCCAAAGGAAGGTCGGACAGGGGAATGAAAAACTGTTTTTT. The chain has TRBV5-6 and TRBJ1-4; 9 bases map to TRBD1. The CDR3 length is 17 residues. V lost 4 bases to trimming and J lost 5 bases; unmatched junction nucleotides: 12. In germline, CDR1 is SGHDT, CDR2 YYEEEE.